The 15 T cell receptor beta chains presented below share a single source sample, sequenced in a study of T cells after yellow fever vaccination. TCRdb reprocessed the 5' RACE reads via MiXCR and lists one record per CDR3 protein. The sample carries 400,000 to 650,000 distinct CDR3 sequences, 21% recorded once. The starting material was PBMCs, obtained 20 to 25 days after the first yellow fever vaccination. The receptor set was obtained from a man between 18 and 35 years old who received the YFV17D yellow fever vaccine.

The chain employs TRBV7-8 and TRBJ2-6; 7 nucleotides match TRBD2. Losses at the gene ends were 3 bases for V and 3 bases for J; bases not matched to a gene: 5. CDR1 and CDR2 from the germline V gene are SGHVS and FQNEAQ. The CDR3 is made up of 16 amino acids. CDR3 in DNA: TGTGCCAGCAGCTTCGGTCCGGGGGGTGGGGCCAACGTCCTGACTTTC. It codes for CASSFGPGGGANVLTF.

The rearrangement uses TRBV20-1 and TRBJ2-2; 8 bases agree with TRBD2. Germline loops: CDR1 DFQATT, CDR2 SNEGSKA (reference sequence). Losses at the gene ends were 3 bases for V and 6 bases for J; bases not matched to a gene: 6. The CDR3 runs 14 residues. This CDR3 reads CSASPSGGSGELFF. CDR3 in DNA: TGCAGTGCTAGTCCCAGCGGGGGATCCGGGGAGCTGTTTTTT.

This clonotype was counted only a few times. J is TRBJ1-4 and V is TRBV21-1. TRBV21-1 is a recognized pseudogene. The CDR3 runs to 11 residues. CDR3 coding DNA: TGTGCCAGCGCCCATAATGAAAAACTGTTTTTT. Translation: CASAHNEKLFF.

V and J are TRBV5-1 and TRBJ1-3; D uncertain. The CDR3 covers 17 residues. V lost 1 base, J lost 2 bases, and 16 bases lay in between. The germline gives CDR1 SGHRS, CDR2 YFSETQ. CDR3 sequence: CASSLSPLGVPGNTIYF. For the CDR3, the DNA is TGCGCCAGCAGCTTGTCACCCCTCGGTGTCCCTGGAAACACCATATATTTT.

The chain recombines TRBV7-9 with TRBJ2-7; D call uncertain. The CDR3 spans 15 residues. Germline V CDR1 and CDR2: SEHNR, FQNEAQ (reference sequence). V was trimmed by 4 bases and J by 5 bases, leaving 18 bases between them. CDR3 DNA: TGTGCCAGCAGCTCCCTGGGCCAGAGCCTAGACGAGCAGTACTTC. Residues: CASSSLGQSLDEQYF.

This clonotype was seen repeatedly, ten times or more. The V gene is TRBV12-3 or TRBV12-4, the J gene TRBJ2-7, with D possibly being TRBD1 or TRBD2 (5 bases each). This CDR3 has 14 residues. V lost 2 bases and J lost 0, with 8 bases in between. The CDR3, as DNA: TGTGCCAGCAGTTTATCAGGGAGCTCCTACGAGCAGTACTTC. Protein sequence: CASSLSGSSYEQYF.

This clonotype was counted many times. This chain uses TRBV11-2 with TRBJ1-3, with TRBD1 matching 11 bases. The V gene end was trimmed by 0 bases and the J gene end by 0 bases; junction bases not matched to a gene: 7. Germline V lookup: CDR1 SGHAT, CDR2 FQNNGV. CDR3 size: 19 residues. CDR3 sequence reads: CASSLDLGQGASSGNTIYF. CDR3 DNA: TGTGCCAGCAGCTTAGATCTAGGACAGGGGGCTAGCTCTGGAAACACCATATATTTT.

This clonotype has a handful of counts. The V and J genes are TRBV11-1 and TRBJ2-1; D is ambiguous. Trimming removed 3 bases from V and 0 bases from J, with 21 bases in between. From germline, CDR1 is SGHAT and CDR2 FQDESV (reference sequence). The CDR3 sequence is 19 residues long. The CDR3 loop reads CASSFPTETTLSSYNEQFF. The CDR3 nucleotides read TGTGCCAGCAGCTTTCCCACTGAGACGACTTTGAGCTCCTACAATGAGCAGTTCTTC.

This clonotype showed up many times. The CDR3 DNA is TGCGCCAGCAGCGATCCTAGCGGGGGAAACGAGCAGTACGTC. It is translated as CASSDPSGGNEQYV. V is TRBV5-1 and J is TRBJ2-7; 10 bases fit TRBD2. V was pared by 4 bases and J by 5 bases, with 6 bases of the junction left unmatched. Germline V gene data show CDR1 as SGHRS and CDR2 as YFSETQ. The CDR3 length is 14 residues.

The chain employs TRBV19 and TRBJ2-7; D assignment may be TRBD1 or TRBD2 (5 bases each). The germline CDR1 and CDR2 sequences are LNHDA and SQIVND (reference sequence). The CDR3 totals 19 residues. V lost 1 base to trimming and J lost 3 bases, with 25 bases between them. In nucleotides, the CDR3 is TGTGCCAGTAGTATAGCTGGGGACGTCGGCAACCACCTTCTCTACGAGCAGTACTTC. It codes for CASSIAGDVGNHLLYEQYF.

This chain joins TRBV19 and TRBJ2-7; no firm D call. CDR3 size: 16 residues. Germline CDR1 is LNHDA and CDR2 is SQIVND (reference sequence). V lost 5 bases and J 2 bases, leaving 19 bases between the germline ends. The DNA for the CDR3 is TGTGCCAGTAGTCTTCCAAACGGTGGCAGTCCCTACGAGCAGTACTTC. It translates to CASSLPNGGSPYEQYF.

This clonotype was detected only a few times. This chain uses TRBV7-6 with TRBJ1-2; a weak D match, TRBD1 (5 bases). V lost 5 bases and J lost 4, with 14 bases in between. The germline gives CDR1 SGHVS, CDR2 FNYEAQ. CDR3 length: 14 residues. In DNA form, the CDR3 reads TGTGCCAGCAGCGCCGGCGGGGGAGGCTATGGCTACACCTTC. The encoded protein is CASSAGGGGYGYTF.

Many counts were recorded for this clonotype. The chain couples TRBV9 to TRBJ2-2; D unresolved. CDR3 length: 13 residues. Germline V gene sequence: CDR1 SGDLS, CDR2 YYNGEE. The germline V and J ends were trimmed by 3 bases and 1 base, with 4 bases remaining between them. CDR3 in DNA: TGTGCCAGCAGCGATGTGAACACCGGGGAGCTGTTTTTT. Translating it yields CASSDVNTGELFF.

The V and J genes are TRBV5-1 and TRBJ2-5; 9 bases agree with TRBD1. Per germline, CDR1 SGHRS and CDR2 YFSETQ. The CDR3 totals 14 residues. Unmatched junction bases numbered 8, after V lost 6 bases and J lost 5 bases. The DNA of the CDR3 is TGCGCCAGCATAGGACAGGGGAAGCGGGAGACCCAGTACTTC. It encodes CASIGQGKRETQYF.

As DNA, the CDR3 is TGTGCCAGCAGCTCGAAAGGGGGGCCGTTCGATGAGCAGTTCTTC. Translated, it gives CASSSKGGPFDEQFF. The V gene is TRBV11-2, the J gene TRBJ2-1; D is perhaps TRBD1 or TRBD2 (6 bases each). Trimming took 4 bases from V and 8 from J, leaving 18 bases between them. Germline lookup yields CDR1 SGHAT and CDR2 FQNNGV. This CDR3 contains 15 residues. The full variable domain, its missing parts supplied by reference TRBV11-2 and TRBJ2-1, is EAGVAQSPRYKIIEKRQSVAFWCNPISGHATLYWYQQILGQGPKLLIQFQNNGVVDDSQLPKDRFSAERLKGVDSTLKIQPAKLEDSAVYLCASSSKGGPFDEQFFGPGTRLTVL.